Each of the 5 T cell receptor beta chains below was sequenced from the same sample in a study of T cell responses to AZD1222 COVID-19 vaccine. Sequenced by immunoSEQ multiplex PCR; TCRdb stores in-frame clones only, minus some. The table records over 100,000 clones, about 93% of them present only once. Sequenced here: peripheral blood, sampled on day 0 of AZD1222 vaccination. The receptors derive from an adult in good health.

The chain employs TRBV5-5 and TRBJ2-1, with D hard to call. The CDR3 covers 11 residues. CDR1 and CDR2 from the germline V gene are SGHKS and YYEKEE (reference sequence). V dropped 1 base and J dropped 8 bases, with 4 bases sitting between them. The CDR3 nucleotides read TGTGCCAGCAGCTTGTTGGATGAGCAGTTCTTC. As protein: CASSLLDEQFF.

The chain recombines TRBV28 with TRBJ2-2; 7 nucleotides line up with TRBD2. In germline, CDR1 is MDHEN, CDR2 SYDVKM. V was pared by 7 bases and J by 2 bases, with 7 bases of the junction left unmatched. The CDR3 consists of 15 residues. CDR3 region: CASTTAGVNTGELFF. For the CDR3, the DNA is TGTGCCAGCACCACGGCGGGAGTAAACACCGGGGAGCTGTTTTTT.

The J gene is TRBJ1-4, the V gene TRBV9; a possible D gene is TRBD1 (5 bases). The germline gives CDR1 SGDLS, CDR2 YYNGEE. This CDR3 has 14 amino acids. V was clipped by 4 bases and J by 4 bases, with 11 bases between them. CDR3 sequence reads: CASSSGWSNEKLFF. DNA of the CDR3: TGTGCCAGCAGCTCAGGGTGGAGTAATGAAAAACTGTTTTTT.

CDR3: CASSEGGWGQVFSRAHF. The CDR3 DNA reads TGTGCCAGCAGTGAAGGCGGTTGGGGACAGGTTTTTTCTCGGGCTCACTTT. V usage is TRBV6-1 and J usage is TRBJ1-6; the match to TRBD1 covers 8 bases. CDR3 length equals 17 residues. With V trimmed by 1 base and J by 19 bases, 21 bases remained unmatched. Germline V gene lookup returns CDR1 MNHNS and CDR2 SASEGT.

The chain couples TRBV18 to TRBJ1-5; a weak D match, TRBD1 (6 bases). The germline V gene encodes CDR1 KGHSH and CDR2 LQKENI. CDR3 length equals 14 residues. With 6 bases removed from V and 6 bases from J, the gap between germline ends came to 15 bases. The CDR3 protein is CASSLGQSPQPQHF. Written as DNA, the CDR3 is TGTGCCAGCTCTCTCGGACAGTCGCCTCAGCCCCAGCATTTT.